This is a list of T cell receptor beta chains from one sample in a study of CD8 T cells in Susac syndrome. TCRdb re-called the immunoSEQ multiplex PCR reads with MiXCR, one entry per CDR3 protein. Among about 200,000 distinct CDR3 sequences listed, about 91% were seen once. The sample was CD4+ T cells from PBMCs. The receptors derive from a human donor with Susac syndrome. CDR3s include the opening cysteine and the closing phenylalanine or tryptophan. The D gene is left open where the match is weak. Part of the rows lack a size; the others show once, few, many or a class for expanded clones.

D gene: .
V gene: TRBV9
clone size: .
J gene: TRBJ2-7
CDR3 DNA: TGTGCCAGCAGCGTAGATGGGACGGCAAAATACGAGCAGTACTTC
CDR3 protein: CASSVDGTAKYEQYF

D gene: .
V gene: TRBV29-1
clone size: .
J gene: TRBJ2-1
CDR3 DNA: TGCAGCGTTGTCGAGGGAGGTTCCTACAATGAGCAGTTCTTC
CDR3 protein: CSVVEGGSYNEQFF

D gene: .
V gene: TRBV4-2
clone size: .
J gene: TRBJ2-4
CDR3 DNA: TGTGCCAGCAGCCAAGTGGCGGGCATTCGGTACTTC
CDR3 protein: CASSQVAGIRYF

D gene: .
V gene: TRBV30
clone size: .
J gene: TRBJ2-5
CDR3 DNA: TGTGCCTGGAGTGTAGGATTACAAGAGACCCAGTACTTC
CDR3 protein: CAWSVGLQETQYF

D gene: .
V gene: TRBV2
clone size: .
J gene: TRBJ1-4
CDR3 DNA: TGTGCCAGCAGTACATATGAAAAACTGTTTTTT
CDR3 protein: CASSTYEKLFF

D gene: .
V gene: TRBV9
clone size: .
J gene: TRBJ2-7
CDR3 DNA: TGTGCCAGCAGCGTGTCCCCCGCGGGGGCCGGCAACGAGCAGTACTTC
CDR3 protein: CASSVSPAGAGNEQYF

D gene: TRBD1
V gene: TRBV7-8
clone size: .
J gene: TRBJ2-7
CDR3 DNA: TGTGCCAGCAGCTTGGGGACAGGGGTAATCTACGAGCAGTACTTC
CDR3 protein: CASSLGTGVIYEQYF

D gene: .
V gene: TRBV5-1
clone size: .
J gene: TRBJ1-1
CDR3 DNA: TGCGCCAGCAAGGGAAGCGGGGCAATGAACACTGAAGCTTTCTTT
CDR3 protein: CASKGSGAMNTEAFF

D gene: TRBD2
V gene: TRBV24-1
clone size: .
J gene: TRBJ2-3
CDR3 DNA: TGTGCCACCAGTACTAGCGGGAGATTAATAGATACGCAGTATTTT
CDR3 protein: CATSTSGRLIDTQYF

D gene: .
V gene: TRBV30
clone size: .
J gene: TRBJ1-2
CDR3 DNA: TGTGCCTTCAACAGGAGGGCTAACTATGGCTACACCTTC
CDR3 protein: CAFNRRANYGYTF

D gene: .
V gene: TRBV20-1
clone size: .
J gene: TRBJ2-1
CDR3 DNA: TGCAGTGCTACTGAATCCGCCTACAATGAGCAGTTCTTC
CDR3 protein: CSATESAYNEQFF

D gene: .
V gene: TRBV24-1
clone size: .
J gene: TRBJ2-3
CDR3 DNA: TGTGCCACCAGTGGGACGGGACTCACAGATACGCAGTATTTT
CDR3 protein: CATSGTGLTDTQYF

D gene: TRBD1
V gene: TRBV5-6
clone size: .
J gene: TRBJ1-3
CDR3 DNA: TGTGCCAGCAGACTATGGACAGGGAGTTCTTTCGAGGTGAACACCATATATTTT
CDR3 protein: CASRLWTGSSFEVNTIYF

D gene: .
V gene: TRBV12-3/TRBV12-4
clone size: .
J gene: TRBJ2-3
CDR3 DNA: TGTGCCAGCACCAAACCCCCTGTGACTAGCACAGATACGCAGTATTTT
CDR3 protein: CASTKPPVTSTDTQYF

D gene: TRBD2
V gene: TRBV6-5
clone size: .
J gene: TRBJ2-1
CDR3 DNA: TGTGCCAGCAGTTCACTCTCCGGGACTAGCGATTACAATGAGCAGTTCTTC
CDR3 protein: CASSSLSGTSDYNEQFF

D gene: .
V gene: TRBV12-3/TRBV12-4
clone size: .
J gene: TRBJ1-1
CDR3 DNA: TGTGCCAGCAGTTTTACACCTACAATGAACACTGAAGCTTTCTTT
CDR3 protein: CASSFTPTMNTEAFF

D gene: TRBD2
V gene: TRBV12-3/TRBV12-4
clone size: .
J gene: TRBJ2-1
CDR3 DNA: TGTGCCAGCAGCCCGACTCAGGGACTAGCGGGGGATAATGAGCAGTTCTTC
CDR3 protein: CASSPTQGLAGDNEQFF

D gene: .
V gene: TRBV12-3/TRBV12-4
clone size: .
J gene: TRBJ1-4
CDR3 DNA: TGTGCCAGCAGTTTATCGGGGGGAGGACGACTGTTTTTT
CDR3 protein: CASSLSGGGRLFF

D gene: .
V gene: TRBV11-2
clone size: few
J gene: TRBJ2-5
CDR3 DNA: TGTGCCAGCAGAATTGACGTAGTGTCCGAGACCCAGTACTTC
CDR3 protein: CASRIDVVSETQYF

D gene: .
V gene: TRBV2
clone size: .
J gene: TRBJ1-1
CDR3 DNA: TGTGCCAGCAAATTAGACAGGAACACTGAAGCTTTCTTT
CDR3 protein: CASKLDRNTEAFF

D gene: .
V gene: TRBV20-1
clone size: .
J gene: TRBJ2-1
CDR3 DNA: TGCAGTGCTAGAGTTATCGGTTACTCCTACAATGAGCAGTTCTTC
CDR3 protein: CSARVIGYSYNEQFF

D gene: .
V gene: TRBV18
clone size: .
J gene: TRBJ1-4
CDR3 DNA: TGTGCCAGCTCACGAGCGCTCGCGGAAAAACTGTTTTTT
CDR3 protein: CASSRALAEKLFF

D gene: .
V gene: TRBV5-1
clone size: .
J gene: TRBJ2-5
CDR3 DNA: TGCGCCAGTACGGACGGCCTGGGGACCCAGTACTTC
CDR3 protein: CASTDGLGTQYF

D gene: TRBD1
V gene: TRBV28
clone size: once
J gene: TRBJ2-3
CDR3 DNA: TGTGCCAGCAGTCCGGGACAGCCGGTATCGGGGCAGTATTTT
CDR3 protein: CASSPGQPVSGQYF

D gene: .
V gene: TRBV4-1
clone size: .
J gene: TRBJ2-3
CDR3 DNA: TGCGCCAGCAGCCTAGTGGGATACAGGACTAGCACAGATACGCAGTATTTT
CDR3 protein: CASSLVGYRTSTDTQYF

D gene: .
V gene: TRBV7-9
clone size: .
J gene: TRBJ1-1
CDR3 DNA: TGTGCCACCTCACCGGGCACTGAAGCTTTCTTT
CDR3 protein: CATSPGTEAFF